The 19 T cell receptor beta chains presented below share a single source sample, sequenced in a study of T-cell memory formation after mild COVID-19. MiXCR was run by TCRdb on the 5' RACE reads, yielding one entry per CDR3 protein. In the table there are hundreds of thousands of distinct CDR3 sequences, over 25% of which are singletons. Material for sequencing was PBMCs or a T cell subset sorted from them (not recorded which). All receptors derive from an adult woman who had mild COVID-19 (a few samples of this study predate the infection). Cell type and time point are not known.

The table lists this clonotype with a few counts. CDR3 region: CASSLSGYSYEQYF. The CDR3 DNA reads TGTGCCAGCAGCTTATCCGGCTATTCCTACGAGCAGTACTTC. The chain has TRBV7-9 and TRBJ2-7, with unresolved D. V was shortened by 2 bases and J by 1 base, with 9 bases between the two germline ends. The CDR3 contains 14 residues. Germline loops: CDR1 SEHNR, CDR2 FQNEAQ (reference sequence).

This rearrangement joins TRBV7-9 to TRBJ2-5, with D perhaps matching TRBD2 (5 bases). V lost 3 bases to trimming and J lost 11 bases, with 19 bases between them. Germline V gives CDR1 SEHNR, CDR2 FQNEAQ (reference sequence). The length of the CDR3 is 14 residues. CDR3 DNA sequence: TGTGCCAGCAGCTTCCTAGACTCTCCGGGAAGGCAGTACTTC. This gives the protein CASSFLDSPGRQYF. Full variable domain (outside the CDR3, taken from reference TRBV7-9 and TRBJ2-5): DTGVSQNPRHKITKRGQNVTFRCDPISEHNRLYWYRQTLGQGPEFLTYFQNEAQLEKSRLLSDRFSAERPKGSFSTLEIQRTEQGDSAMYLCASSFLDSPGRQYFGPGTRLLVL.

The chain couples TRBV15 to TRBJ2-5; 7 nucleotides match TRBD2. Germline V gives CDR1 LNHNV, CDR2 YYDKDF (reference sequence). Trimming cost V 6 bases and J 5 bases; bases outside gene matches: 6. The CDR3 consists of 13 residues. The CDR3 sequence is CATSRRGGETQYF. Here the CDR3 DNA reads TGTGCCACCAGTCGAAGGGGAGGGGAGACCCAGTACTTC.

This clonotype appeared a few times. This chain uses TRBV19 with TRBJ2-5, with unresolved D. This CDR3 region has 13 residues. With 4 bases removed from V and 4 bases from J, the gap between germline ends came to 10 bases. Germline CDR1 reads LNHDA; CDR2 reads SQIVND (reference sequence). CDR3 sequence (DNA): TGTGCCAGTAGTAAGGCCGCACGAGAGACCCAGTACTTC. Protein sequence: CASSKAARETQYF.

In this sample, this clonotype turned up a few times. This chain's CDR3 is CASSLSLGLAGKTGELFF. CDR3 DNA sequence: TGTGCCAGCAGTTTAAGCCTCGGACTAGCGGGAAAGACCGGGGAGCTGTTTTTT. The chain couples TRBV27 to TRBJ2-2; 12 bases align to TRBD2. Germline loops: CDR1 MNHEY, CDR2 SMNVEV (reference sequence). V lost 2 bases and J lost 5; bases outside the gene matches: 9. This CDR3 comprises 18 residues.

This clonotype was counted between two and nine times. The CDR3 DNA reads as TGCGCCAGCAGCTTGGGAGAGAATGAAGCTTTCTTT. It yields the protein CASSLGENEAFF. The chain joins TRBV5-1 to TRBJ1-1; D remains ambiguous. CDR3 length: 12 residues. Germline assignment: CDR1 SGHRS and CDR2 YFSETQ. The germline V and J ends were trimmed by 0 bases and 7 bases, with 7 bases remaining between them.

The chain employs TRBV20-1 and TRBJ2-7; D may be TRBD2 (8 bases). Per the germline V gene, CDR1 is DFQATT and CDR2 is SNEGSKA (reference sequence). Trimming shortened V by 3 bases and J by 2 bases, and 14 bases separated the two germline ends. The length of the CDR3 is 14 residues. This chain's CDR3 is CSARGLGGTYEQYF. The CDR3 region has the DNA TGCAGTGCTAGGGGACTAGGGGGCACCTACGAGCAGTACTTC.

The gene calls are TRBV6-2 or TRBV6-3 and TRBJ1-5; D remains unclear. CDR1 is MNHEY and CDR2 is SVGEGT in the germline V gene. V lost 5 bases, J lost 3 bases, and 14 bases lay in between. This CDR3 is built from 15 residues. The CDR3 DNA reads TGTGCCAGCAGTCCGTCAACTCACTTCAATCAGCCCCAGCATTTT. It encodes CASSPSTHFNQPQHF.

The rearrangement joins TRBV20-1 to TRBJ2-5; 12 bases align to TRBD2. Germline V gene lookup returns CDR1 DFQATT and CDR2 SNEGSKA (reference sequence). V was clipped by 3 bases and J by 2 bases; unmatched bases: 4. The CDR3 contains 15 residues. CDR3 loop: CSASRGLAGQETQYF. The CDR3 coding sequence is TGCAGTGCTAGCAGAGGACTAGCGGGGCAAGAGACCCAGTACTTC.

V gene TRBV5-1 combines with J gene TRBJ1-1; no definite D call. CDR1 SGHRS and CDR2 YFSETQ come from the germline V gene. The CDR3 sequence is 16 residues long. The ends were cut back, 3 bases at V and 1 base at J, with 16 bases in the middle. Here the CDR3 reads CASSSKAGARNTEAFF. The CDR3 nucleotides are TGCGCCAGCAGCTCTAAGGCGGGAGCCCGGAACACTGAAGCTTTCTTT.

In this sample, this clonotype turned up a few times. This chain connects TRBV4-1 to TRBJ2-7; D is uncertain. Deletions cut 0 bases from V and 4 bases from J, with 16 bases between. Germline loops: CDR1 MGHRA, CDR2 YSYEKL. This CDR3 region has 16 residues. The DNA for the CDR3 is TGCGCCAGCAGCCAAGATGCGGCAGGAGCTACTTACGAGCAGTACTTC. Protein product: CASSQDAAGATYEQYF.

The chain carries TRBV5-5 and TRBJ2-3, with 8 bases aligning to TRBD2. Germline V gives CDR1 SGHKS, CDR2 YYEKEE (reference sequence). V was pared by 2 bases and J by 2 bases, with 7 bases of the junction left unmatched. The CDR3 has 16 amino acids. CDR3 region: CASSLFPLADTDTQYF. The CDR3 coding sequence is TGTGCCAGCAGCTTATTTCCACTAGCGGACACAGATACGCAGTATTTT.

This rearrangement joins TRBV6-6 to TRBJ2-1, with TRBD2 as a possible D gene (6 bases). V was pared by 2 bases and J by 7 bases, with 21 bases between. CDR1 is MNHNY, CDR2 SVGAGI, per germline (reference sequence). This CDR3 is 17 amino acids long. CDR3 sequence: CASSYEPGTLGPNEQFF. CDR3 in DNA: TGTGCCAGCAGTTACGAACCGGGGACTCTTGGGCCGAATGAGCAGTTCTTC.

V gene TRBV5-6 combines with J gene TRBJ2-4; D ambiguous. V was cut by 5 bases and J by 0 bases, with 9 bases left in between. Per germline, CDR1 SGHDT and CDR2 YYEEEE. This CDR3 is 14 amino acids long. The CDR3 sequence is CASRTDGAKNIQYF. CDR3 sequence (DNA): TGTGCCAGCAGGACGGACGGAGCCAAAAACATTCAGTACTTC.

V is TRBV7-9 and J is TRBJ2-7; a weak D match, TRBD1 (5 bases). The CDR3 extends over 13 amino acids. The germline V gene has CDR1 SEHNR and CDR2 FQNEAQ (reference sequence). Trimming took 5 bases from V and 6 from J, leaving 14 bases between them. The CDR3 DNA is TGTGCCAGCAGCCCGGACACCCGCGGCGAGCAGTACTTC. This sequence encodes CASSPDTRGEQYF.

This clonotype was seen more than once but under ten times. The V and J genes are TRBV3-1 and TRBJ2-1; D may be TRBD1 (5 bases). This CDR3 comprises 16 residues. The germline V gene encodes CDR1 LGHDT and CDR2 YNNKEL (reference sequence). Trimming removed 0 bases from V and 2 bases from J, with 11 bases in between. The CDR3 protein is CASSQEGRPPYNEQFF. The CDR3 coding sequence is TGTGCCAGCAGCCAAGAGGGGCGACCGCCCTACAATGAGCAGTTCTTC.

This clonotype was detected only a few times. The chain recombines TRBV7-9 with TRBJ1-6, with D maybe TRBD1 (5 bases). From germline, CDR1 is SEHNR and CDR2 FQNEAQ (reference sequence). This CDR3 contains 17 residues. The ends were cut back, 5 bases at V and 0 bases at J, with 14 bases in the middle. This CDR3 is CASSPDRGFSYNSPLHF. The CDR3 coding sequence is TGTGCCAGCAGCCCGGACCGGGGGTTCTCCTATAATTCACCCCTCCACTTT.

The rearrangement joins TRBV18 to TRBJ2-5; D tentatively fits TRBD1 or TRBD2 (5 bases each). The germline CDR1 and CDR2 sequences are KGHSH and LQKENI. The germline V and J ends were trimmed by 3 bases and 7 bases, with 15 bases remaining between them. The CDR3 length is 14 residues. The CDR3 region is CASSPSGLLGTQYF. CDR3 coding DNA: TGTGCCAGCTCACCCTCGGGGCTCCTGGGGACCCAGTACTTC.

There are a few counts of this clonotype. The rearrangement uses TRBV5-1 and TRBJ2-7; TRBD2 aligns across 11 bases. Germline trimming cut 4 bases from V and 7 bases from J; bases unmatched to any gene: 13. This CDR3 has 16 amino acids. Germline CDR1 is SGHRS and CDR2 is YFSETQ. Written as DNA, the CDR3 is TGCGCCAGCAGCCCGTTAGCGGGAGGGCCTATGAGTGAGCAGTACTTC. As protein: CASSPLAGGPMSEQYF.